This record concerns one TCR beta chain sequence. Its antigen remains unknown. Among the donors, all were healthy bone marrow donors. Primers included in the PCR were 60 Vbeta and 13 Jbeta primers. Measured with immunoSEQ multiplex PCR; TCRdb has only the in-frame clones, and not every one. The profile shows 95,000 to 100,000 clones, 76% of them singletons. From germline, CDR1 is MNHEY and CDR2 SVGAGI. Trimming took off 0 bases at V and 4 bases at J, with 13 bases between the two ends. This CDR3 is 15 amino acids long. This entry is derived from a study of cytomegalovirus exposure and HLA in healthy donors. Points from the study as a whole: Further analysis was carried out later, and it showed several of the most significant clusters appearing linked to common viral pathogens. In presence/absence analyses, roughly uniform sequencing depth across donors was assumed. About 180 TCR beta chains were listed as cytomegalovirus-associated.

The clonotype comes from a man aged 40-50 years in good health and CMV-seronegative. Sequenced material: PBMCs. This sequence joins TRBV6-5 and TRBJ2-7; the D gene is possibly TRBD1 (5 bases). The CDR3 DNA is TGTGCCAGCAGTTACTCGATCGGACACTCTTACGAGCAGTACTTC. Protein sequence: CASSYSIGHSYEQYF.